A selection of T cell receptor beta chains follows, all from one sample in a study of blood T cell repertoires in COVID-19. TCRdb's table, derived via immunoSEQ multiplex PCR, lists solely in-frame clones and lacks some. The sample holds about 55,000 clones, over 75% seen once. The source material was peripheral blood. These receptors came from a human donor with active COVID-19. The donor label of this sample is uncertain. Each CDR3 is given with its conserved first and last residue. D genes are given only for firm matches. For some rows the clone size is stated as once, few or many, or as a class when expanded; others skip it.

v_call: TRBV7-6; j_call: TRBJ2-7; d_call: TRBD1; clone_size: NA; cdr3_aa: CASSLEGQGYEQYF; cdr3_nt: TGTGCCAGCAGCTTAGAAGGACAGGGCTACGAGCAGTACTTC
v_call: TRBV9; j_call: TRBJ1-2; d_call: TRBD1; clone_size: few; cdr3_aa: CASSPLGRGDYGYTF; cdr3_nt: TGTGCCAGCAGCCCACTTGGCAGGGGGGACTATGGCTACACCTTC
v_call: TRBV27; j_call: TRBJ1-6; d_call: TRBD1; clone_size: NA; cdr3_aa: CASSYGQGNSPLHF; cdr3_nt: TGTGCCAGCAGTTACGGACAGGGAAATTCACCCCTCCACTTT
v_call: TRBV14; j_call: TRBJ2-3; d_call: NA; clone_size: NA; cdr3_aa: CASSLREITDTQYF; cdr3_nt: TGTGCCAGCAGCCTCCGGGAGATCACAGATACGCAGTATTTT
v_call: TRBV13; j_call: TRBJ2-6; d_call: TRBD1; clone_size: NA; cdr3_aa: CASSSVSGTGAYSGANVLTF; cdr3_nt: TGTGCCAGCAGCTCCGTCTCCGGGACAGGGGCTTACTCTGGGGCCAACGTCCTGACTTTC
v_call: TRBV28; j_call: TRBJ1-2; d_call: TRBD1; clone_size: NA; cdr3_aa: CASSPGQALYGYTF; cdr3_nt: TGTGCCAGCAGTCCGGGACAGGCGCTATATGGCTACACCTTC
v_call: TRBV2; j_call: TRBJ2-5; d_call: TRBD2; clone_size: NA; cdr3_aa: CASSPGRGGSETQYF; cdr3_nt: TGTGCCAGCAGCCCCGGGCGGGGGGGCTCAGAGACCCAGTACTTC
v_call: TRBV18; j_call: TRBJ1-2; d_call: NA; clone_size: NA; cdr3_aa: CASSSTADYGYTF; cdr3_nt: TGTGCCAGCTCATCAACTGCCGACTATGGCTACACCTTC
v_call: TRBV2; j_call: TRBJ2-1; d_call: NA; clone_size: NA; cdr3_aa: CASRKVGSEQFF; cdr3_nt: TGTGCCAGCAGGAAGGTGGGCAGTGAGCAGTTCTTC
v_call: TRBV5-6; j_call: TRBJ2-7; d_call: TRBD1; clone_size: NA; cdr3_aa: CASSPGTVNEQYF; cdr3_nt: TGTGCCAGCAGCCCCGGGACAGTCAACGAGCAGTACTTC
v_call: TRBV30; j_call: TRBJ2-6; d_call: TRBD2; clone_size: NA; cdr3_aa: CAWSVLGRSGANVLTF; cdr3_nt: TGTGCCTGGAGTGTCCTCGGGAGGTCTGGGGCCAACGTCCTGACTTTC
v_call: TRBV19; j_call: TRBJ2-7; d_call: TRBD2; clone_size: NA; cdr3_aa: CASSFLGTSYEQYF; cdr3_nt: TGTGCCAGTAGTTTCCTCGGGACTAGCTACGAGCAGTACTTC
v_call: TRBV6-5; j_call: TRBJ1-5; d_call: NA; clone_size: once; cdr3_aa: CASSRGSENQPQHF; cdr3_nt: TGTGCCAGCAGCCGAGGTTCTGAGAATCAGCCCCAGCATTTT
v_call: TRBV7-9; j_call: TRBJ2-7; d_call: TRBD2; clone_size: NA; cdr3_aa: CASSSTPGLASYEQYF; cdr3_nt: TGTGCCAGCAGCTCTACTCCGGGACTAGCCTCCTACGAGCAGTACTTC
v_call: TRBV6-2/TRBV6-3; j_call: TRBJ1-3; d_call: TRBD1; clone_size: once; cdr3_aa: CASSYSTGTGGFGNTIYF; cdr3_nt: TGTGCCAGCAGTTACTCGACCGGAACAGGGGGCTTTGGAAACACCATATATTTT
v_call: TRBV18; j_call: TRBJ1-1; d_call: NA; clone_size: NA; cdr3_aa: CASSYTGNTEAFF; cdr3_nt: TGTGCCAGCTCATACACAGGGAACACTGAAGCTTTCTTT
v_call: TRBV27; j_call: TRBJ2-3; d_call: NA; clone_size: NA; cdr3_aa: CASSLSRDLSTDTQYF; cdr3_nt: TGTGCCAGCAGTCTATCCCGGGACTTGAGCACAGATACGCAGTATTTT
v_call: TRBV7-2; j_call: TRBJ1-1; d_call: NA; clone_size: once; cdr3_aa: CASSLEESNTEAFF; cdr3_nt: TGTGCCAGCAGCCTAGAAGAGTCGAACACTGAAGCTTTCTTT
v_call: TRBV6-5; j_call: TRBJ1-3; d_call: TRBD1; clone_size: few; cdr3_aa: CASTRGRGNTIYF; cdr3_nt: TGTGCCAGCACCAGGGGGCGAGGAAACACCATATATTTT
v_call: TRBV3-1/TRBV3-2; j_call: TRBJ2-7; d_call: NA; clone_size: NA; cdr3_aa: CASSQGAGSPYEQYF; cdr3_nt: TGTGCCAGCAGCCAAGGTGCCGGGTCCCCCTACGAGCAGTACTTC
v_call: TRBV10-2; j_call: TRBJ2-2; d_call: TRBD2; clone_size: NA; cdr3_aa: CASRGTSGRPNTGELFF; cdr3_nt: TGCGCCAGCAGAGGGACTAGCGGGAGGCCGAACACCGGGGAGCTGTTTTTT
v_call: TRBV4-3; j_call: TRBJ1-2; d_call: TRBD1; clone_size: NA; cdr3_aa: CASSQVDRDYGYTF; cdr3_nt: TGCGCCAGCAGCCAGGTCGACAGGGACTATGGCTACACCTTC
v_call: TRBV19; j_call: TRBJ2-7; d_call: TRBD2; clone_size: NA; cdr3_aa: CASSWGGKQYF; cdr3_nt: TGTGCCAGTAGCTGGGGGGGAAAGCAGTACTTC
v_call: TRBV29-1; j_call: TRBJ1-4; d_call: NA; clone_size: NA; cdr3_aa: CSVGQGNEKLFF; cdr3_nt: TGCAGCGTTGGGCAGGGGAATGAAAAACTGTTTTTT
v_call: TRBV10-1; j_call: TRBJ2-7; d_call: TRBD2; clone_size: NA; cdr3_aa: CASPTPKASGRVYEQYF; cdr3_nt: TGCGCCAGCCCCACCCCCAAGGCTAGCGGGAGAGTCTACGAGCAGTACTTC
v_call: TRBV28; j_call: TRBJ2-7; d_call: TRBD2; clone_size: NA; cdr3_aa: CASLTSGRYEQYF; cdr3_nt: TGTGCCAGCCTCACTAGCGGGAGATACGAGCAGTACTTC
v_call: TRBV19; j_call: TRBJ2-1; d_call: TRBD2; clone_size: few; cdr3_aa: CASSMLAGDSYNEQFF; cdr3_nt: TGTGCCAGTAGTATGCTAGCGGGGGACTCCTACAATGAGCAGTTCTTC
v_call: TRBV27; j_call: TRBJ2-3; d_call: NA; clone_size: NA; cdr3_aa: CASSLTGTDTQYF; cdr3_nt: TGTGCCAGCAGTTTAACAGGCACAGATACGCAGTATTTT
v_call: TRBV7-9; j_call: TRBJ1-2; d_call: NA; clone_size: few; cdr3_aa: CASSSRGAGYTF; cdr3_nt: TGTGCCAGCAGCTCCCGCGGAGCAGGCTACACCTTC
v_call: TRBV20-1; j_call: TRBJ2-7; d_call: TRBD1; clone_size: once; cdr3_aa: CSASGDRGISYEQYF; cdr3_nt: TGCAGTGCTAGTGGGGACAGGGGGATTTCCTACGAGCAGTACTTC
v_call: TRBV7-9; j_call: TRBJ1-5; d_call: NA; clone_size: NA; cdr3_aa: CASSLRGEGGNQPQHF; cdr3_nt: TGTGCCAGCAGCCTTCGGGGGGAAGGGGGCAATCAGCCCCAGCATTTT
v_call: TRBV2; j_call: TRBJ1-4; d_call: NA; clone_size: NA; cdr3_aa: CASSEQGRMGKLFF; cdr3_nt: TGTGCCAGCAGTGAACAGGGGCGGATGGGAAAACTGTTTTTT
v_call: TRBV28; j_call: TRBJ2-5; d_call: TRBD2; clone_size: NA; cdr3_aa: CASSLAGGRETQYF; cdr3_nt: TGTGCCAGCAGTCTAGCGGGAGGGCGAGAGACCCAGTACTTC
v_call: TRBV12-3/TRBV12-4; j_call: TRBJ2-7; d_call: NA; clone_size: NA; cdr3_aa: CASSLGAQDEQYF; cdr3_nt: TGTGCCAGCAGTTTAGGGGCGCAAGACGAGCAGTACTTC
v_call: TRBV5-1; j_call: TRBJ2-1; d_call: TRBD2; clone_size: NA; cdr3_aa: CASSLPGTSFGNEQFF; cdr3_nt: TGCGCCAGCAGCTTGCCTGGGACTAGCTTCGGCAATGAGCAGTTCTTC
v_call: TRBV27; j_call: TRBJ1-2; d_call: NA; clone_size: NA; cdr3_aa: CASTQQLGGGGYGYTF; cdr3_nt: TGTGCCAGCACCCAGCAGTTGGGGGGCGGGGGCTATGGCTACACCTTC
v_call: TRBV7-7; j_call: TRBJ1-1; d_call: TRBD1; clone_size: NA; cdr3_aa: CASSFNRDREGETEAFF; cdr3_nt: TGTGCTAGCAGCTTTAACCGGGACAGGGAAGGAGAAACTGAAGCTTTCTTT
v_call: TRBV25-1; j_call: TRBJ1-1; d_call: NA; clone_size: NA; cdr3_aa: CASSEGGAGRSEAFF; cdr3_nt: TGTGCCAGCAGTGAAGGGGGGGCCGGGAGGTCTGAAGCTTTCTTT
v_call: TRBV5-4; j_call: TRBJ2-2; d_call: NA; clone_size: NA; cdr3_aa: CASSAGGDTGELFF; cdr3_nt: TGTGCCAGCAGCGCGGGCGGGGACACCGGGGAGCTGTTTTTT
v_call: TRBV7-9; j_call: TRBJ1-1; d_call: TRBD1; clone_size: NA; cdr3_aa: CASSLPLGQGDTEAFF; cdr3_nt: TGTGCCAGCAGCTTACCTTTGGGACAGGGGGACACTGAAGCTTTCTTT
v_call: TRBV6-5; j_call: TRBJ2-1; d_call: NA; clone_size: NA; cdr3_aa: CASNRGPNEQFF; cdr3_nt: TGTGCCAGCAACCGAGGCCCAAATGAGCAGTTCTTC
v_call: TRBV12-3/TRBV12-4; j_call: TRBJ1-6; d_call: NA; clone_size: NA; cdr3_aa: CASSPRLEPLHF; cdr3_nt: TGTGCCAGCAGTCCCCGACTTGAACCCCTCCACTTT
v_call: TRBV3-1/TRBV3-2; j_call: TRBJ2-1; d_call: TRBD2; clone_size: once; cdr3_aa: CASSPRASGGAREQFF; cdr3_nt: TGTGCCAGCAGCCCGAGGGCTAGCGGGGGGGCTAGAGAGCAGTTCTTC
v_call: TRBV7-2; j_call: TRBJ2-4; d_call: NA; clone_size: NA; cdr3_aa: CASSQPGPQQYF; cdr3_nt: TGTGCCAGCAGCCAGCCAGGTCCCCAACAGTACTTC
v_call: TRBV6-2/TRBV6-3; j_call: TRBJ1-2; d_call: NA; clone_size: NA; cdr3_aa: CASSPTRAAFYGYTF; cdr3_nt: TGTGCCAGCAGCCCGACCCGTGCAGCGTTCTATGGCTACACCTTC
v_call: TRBV4-3; j_call: TRBJ2-5; d_call: TRBD1; clone_size: NA; cdr3_aa: CASSQGTGGSPQETQYF; cdr3_nt: TGCGCCAGCAGCCAGGGGACAGGGGGGAGTCCACAAGAGACCCAGTACTTC
v_call: TRBV12-3/TRBV12-4; j_call: TRBJ1-1; d_call: NA; clone_size: NA; cdr3_aa: CASTLGVWTEAFF; cdr3_nt: TGTGCCAGCACCCTAGGGGTTTGGACTGAAGCTTTCTTT
v_call: TRBV6-5; j_call: TRBJ2-7; d_call: NA; clone_size: NA; cdr3_aa: CASTQWGVTYEQYF; cdr3_nt: TGTGCCAGCACCCAATGGGGAGTTACCTACGAGCAGTACTTC
v_call: TRBV12-5; j_call: TRBJ2-5; d_call: TRBD1; clone_size: NA; cdr3_aa: CASGPGTARAIQETQYF; cdr3_nt: TGTGCTAGTGGTCCCGGGACAGCTAGGGCGATACAGGAGACCCAGTACTTC
v_call: TRBV28; j_call: TRBJ1-1; d_call: NA; clone_size: NA; cdr3_aa: CASKRRAEAFF; cdr3_nt: TGTGCCAGCAAAAGGCGGGCTGAAGCTTTCTTT